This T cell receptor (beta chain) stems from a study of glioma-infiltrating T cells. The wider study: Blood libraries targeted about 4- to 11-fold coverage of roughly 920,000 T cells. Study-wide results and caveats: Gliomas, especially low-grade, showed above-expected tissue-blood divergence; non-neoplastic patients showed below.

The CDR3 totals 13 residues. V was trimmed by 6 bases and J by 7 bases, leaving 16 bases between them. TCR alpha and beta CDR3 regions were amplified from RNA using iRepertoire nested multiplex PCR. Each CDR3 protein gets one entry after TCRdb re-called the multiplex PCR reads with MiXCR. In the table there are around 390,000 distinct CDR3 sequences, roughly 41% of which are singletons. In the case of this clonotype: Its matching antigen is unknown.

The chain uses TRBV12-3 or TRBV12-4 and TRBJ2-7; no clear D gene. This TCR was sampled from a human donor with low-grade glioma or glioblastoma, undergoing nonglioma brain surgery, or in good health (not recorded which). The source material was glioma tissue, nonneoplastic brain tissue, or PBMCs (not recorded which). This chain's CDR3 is CASSGLGRGEQYF. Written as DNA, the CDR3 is TGTGCCAGCAGCGGCCTGGGCAGAGGAGAGCAGTACTTC.